This T cell receptor beta chain was recorded in a study of T cell responses to AZD1222 COVID-19 vaccine. Whole-study results and caveats: As reported, nearly half of all spike-specific TCRs target variant regions that are unmutated. There were vaccine-associated CD4 TCRs across spike, dominant at 160-218 and 743-854. Spike-specific TCR repertoires showed rising breadth and depth after two AZD1222 doses.

CDR3 length: 13 residues. V was trimmed by 3 bases and J by 0 bases, leaving 6 bases between them. Germline V gene lookup returns CDR1 DFQATT and CDR2 SNEGSKA (reference sequence). This table comes from immunoSEQ multiplex PCR, and its TCRdb copy is limited to in-frame clones, with some not included. Of 160,000 or so clones in the sample, about 88% were seen once. A remark on this clone: Its specificity is not known.

This sequence originates from an adult in good health. This chain links TRBV20-1 with TRBJ1-3; D remains unclear. Sequenced material: peripheral blood, taken on day 0 of AZD1222 vaccination. The CDR3 reads CSASQSSGNTIYF. CDR3 coding DNA: TGCAGTGCTAGTCAGAGCTCTGGAAACACCATATATTTT.